What follows describes a single TCR beta chain. Germline-derived CDR1 and CDR2 are LNHDA and SQIVND (reference sequence). The CDR3 runs 12 residues. Deletions cut 3 bases from V and 2 bases from J, with 4 bases between. Authors' processing steps: Reference gene primer amplification gave nucleated cell count estimates. Sequenced by immunoSEQ multiplex PCR; TCRdb stores in-frame clones only, minus some. Clone size and the V and J calls come from that table; the DNA yielded D and trimming. The table lists about 220,000 clones, approximately 80% of them singletons. Everyone who took part was roughly 18 to 89 years old, and they came from 20 to 25 US areas. This sample is drawn from a study of blood T cell repertoires in COVID-19.

The sample was PBMCs or T cells enriched from blood (not recorded which). This sequence was found in a woman aged 60-75 years who had recovered from COVID-19. The V call is TRBV19, the J call TRBJ1-2; no definite D call. The CDR3 is CASSMQNYGYTF. The DNA for the CDR3 is TGTGCCAGTAGTATGCAGAACTATGGCTACACCTTC. Drawing the rest from reference TRBV19 and TRBJ1-2, the complete variable domain is DGGITQSPKYLFRKEGQNVTLSCEQNLNHDAMYWYRQDPGQGLRLIYYSQIVNDFQKGDIAEGYSVSREKKESFPLTVTSAQKNPTAFYLCASSMQNYGYTFGSGTRLTVV.